This is a list of T cell receptor beta chains from one sample in a study of cytomegalovirus exposure and HLA in healthy donors. TCRdb's table, derived via immunoSEQ multiplex PCR, lists solely in-frame clones and lacks some. The sample comprises 110,000 to 150,000 clones, 82% of which are singletons, and roughly 3.2% rests with the top ten. Input material: PBMCs. Receptors originate from a man aged 18 to 29 in good health and CMV-seropositive. Each CDR3 is given with its conserved first and last residue. The D gene is left open where the match is weak. Only part of the rows carry a size: once, few, many, or a class if the clone is expanded.

.,TRBJ2-7,.,TRBV2,TGTGCCAGCAGTGAAGTAAGCGGGCCCACCTACGAGCAGTACTTC,CASSEVSGPTYEQYF
.,TRBJ1-1,.,TRBV23-1,TGCGCCAGCAGTCAACTCCCCCGGGACAAGGCGGCTTTCTTT,CASSQLPRDKAAFF
.,TRBJ1-5,.,TRBV19,TGTGCCAGTAGTATGGGGCAGGGATTGAATCAGCCCCAGCATTTT,CASSMGQGLNQPQHF
.,TRBJ2-3,.,TRBV12-5,TGTGCTAGTGACGGTCCCTCCAACACAGATACGCAGTATTTT,CASDGPSNTDTQYF
once,TRBJ1-3,.,TRBV29-1,TGCAGCGTTGAAGATTGGGAGGGCAGCTCTGGAAACACCATATATTTT,CSVEDWEGSSGNTIYF
.,TRBJ2-1,.,TRBV6-1,TGTGCCAGCAGTGTTACTCATACTAGCTCTTATGAGCAGTTCTTC,CASSVTHTSSYEQFF
.,TRBJ2-2,.,TRBV10-3,TGTGCCATCGCTCGCGTCACTGGTGGCACCGGGGAGCTGTTTTTT,CAIARVTGGTGELFF
.,TRBJ1-1,.,TRBV15,TGTGCCACCAGCAGTAACAGGGCCATGAACACTGAAGCTTTCTTT,CATSSNRAMNTEAFF
once,TRBJ1-2,.,TRBV28,TGTGCCAGCAGAAAGGAGCACTATGGCTACACCTTC,CASRKEHYGYTF
.,TRBJ2-5,.,TRBV6-1,TGTGCCAGCAGTGGGCAGGGAATAAAAGAGCAGTACTTC,CASSGQGIKEQYF
.,TRBJ2-5,.,TRBV5-1,TGCGCCAGCAGCCCCCAGGGAAGGGAGACCCAGTACTTC,CASSPQGRETQYF
.,TRBJ1-5,.,TRBV4-2,TGTGCCAGCAGCCAAGGGTTGGAGCAGCCCCAGCATTTT,CASSQGLEQPQHF